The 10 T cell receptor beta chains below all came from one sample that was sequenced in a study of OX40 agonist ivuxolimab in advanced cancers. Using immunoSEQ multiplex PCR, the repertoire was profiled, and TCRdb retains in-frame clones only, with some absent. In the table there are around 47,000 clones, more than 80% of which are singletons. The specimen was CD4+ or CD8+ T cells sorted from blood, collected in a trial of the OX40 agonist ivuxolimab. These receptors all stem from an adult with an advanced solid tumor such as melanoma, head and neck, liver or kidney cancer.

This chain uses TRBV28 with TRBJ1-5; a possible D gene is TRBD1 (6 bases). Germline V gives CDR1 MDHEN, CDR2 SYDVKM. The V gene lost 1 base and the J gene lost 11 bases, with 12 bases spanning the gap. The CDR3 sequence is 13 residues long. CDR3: CASSLSTGRSQHF. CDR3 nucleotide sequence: TGTGCCAGCAGTTTATCCACAGGGAGGTCCCAGCATTTT.

CDR3 sequence (DNA): TGTGCCACCAGCACGACTAGTGGGGGGCGAGATACGCAGTATTTT. Translating it yields CATSTTSGGRDTQYF. V is TRBV15 and J is TRBJ2-3, with D perhaps being TRBD1 or TRBD2 (6 bases each). V was pared by 4 bases and J by 5 bases, with 16 bases between. From germline, CDR1 is LNHNV and CDR2 YYDKDF (reference sequence). The CDR3 runs to 15 residues.

DNA of the CDR3: TGTGCCAGCAGTTTAAGGGGGGCATCCTACGAGCAGTACTTC. Translation: CASSLRGASYEQYF. The chain is built from TRBV28 and TRBJ2-7; D may correspond to TRBD1 or TRBD2 (6 bases each). Looked up from germline, CDR1 is MDHEN and CDR2 is SYDVKM. The V and J ends lost 2 bases and 1 base respectively, with 9 bases between them. This CDR3 has 14 amino acids.

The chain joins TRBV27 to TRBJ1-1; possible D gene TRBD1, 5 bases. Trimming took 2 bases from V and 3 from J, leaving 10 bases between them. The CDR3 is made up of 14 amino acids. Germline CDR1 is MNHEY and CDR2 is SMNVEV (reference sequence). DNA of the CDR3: TGTGCCAGCAGTTTAGCAGGGTGGGACACTGAAGCTTTCTTT. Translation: CASSLAGWDTEAFF.

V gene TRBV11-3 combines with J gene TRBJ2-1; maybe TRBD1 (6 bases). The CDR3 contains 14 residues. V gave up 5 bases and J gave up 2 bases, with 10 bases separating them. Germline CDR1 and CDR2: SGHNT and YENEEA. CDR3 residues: CASSTRDTYNEQFF. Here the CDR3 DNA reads TGTGCCAGCAGCACTCGGGACACCTACAATGAGCAGTTCTTC.

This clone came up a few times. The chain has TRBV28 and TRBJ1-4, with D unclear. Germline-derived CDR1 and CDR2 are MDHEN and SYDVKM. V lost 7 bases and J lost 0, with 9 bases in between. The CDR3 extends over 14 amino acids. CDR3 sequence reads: CASNPSATNEKLFF. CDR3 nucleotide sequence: TGTGCCAGCAACCCGAGTGCAACTAATGAAAAACTGTTTTTT.

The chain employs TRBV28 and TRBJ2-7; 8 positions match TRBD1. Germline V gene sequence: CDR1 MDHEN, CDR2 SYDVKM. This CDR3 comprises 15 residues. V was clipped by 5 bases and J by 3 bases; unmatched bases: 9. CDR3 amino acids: CASSLDRALFYEQYF. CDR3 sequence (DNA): TGTGCCAGCAGTCTGGACAGGGCCCTCTTCTACGAGCAGTACTTC.

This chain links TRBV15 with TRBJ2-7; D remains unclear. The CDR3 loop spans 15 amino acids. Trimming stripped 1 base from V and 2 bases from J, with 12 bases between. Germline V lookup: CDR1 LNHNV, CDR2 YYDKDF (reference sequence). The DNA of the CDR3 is TGTGCCACCAGCAGAGGCCACGCGGATCCCTACGAGCAGTACTTC. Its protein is CATSRGHADPYEQYF.

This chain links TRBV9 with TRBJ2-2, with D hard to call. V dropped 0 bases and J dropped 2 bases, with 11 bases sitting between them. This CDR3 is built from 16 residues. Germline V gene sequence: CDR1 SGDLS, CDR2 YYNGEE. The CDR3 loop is CASSVAREGNTGELFF. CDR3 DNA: TGTGCCAGCAGCGTAGCAAGGGAAGGAAACACCGGGGAGCTGTTTTTT.

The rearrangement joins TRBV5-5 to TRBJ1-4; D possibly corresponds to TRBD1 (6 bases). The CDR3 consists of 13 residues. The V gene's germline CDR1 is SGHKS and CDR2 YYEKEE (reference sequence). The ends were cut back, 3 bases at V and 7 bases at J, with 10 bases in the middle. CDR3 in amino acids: CASSSWGAEKLFF. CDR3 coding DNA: TGTGCCAGCAGCTCGTGGGGGGCTGAAAAACTGTTTTTT.